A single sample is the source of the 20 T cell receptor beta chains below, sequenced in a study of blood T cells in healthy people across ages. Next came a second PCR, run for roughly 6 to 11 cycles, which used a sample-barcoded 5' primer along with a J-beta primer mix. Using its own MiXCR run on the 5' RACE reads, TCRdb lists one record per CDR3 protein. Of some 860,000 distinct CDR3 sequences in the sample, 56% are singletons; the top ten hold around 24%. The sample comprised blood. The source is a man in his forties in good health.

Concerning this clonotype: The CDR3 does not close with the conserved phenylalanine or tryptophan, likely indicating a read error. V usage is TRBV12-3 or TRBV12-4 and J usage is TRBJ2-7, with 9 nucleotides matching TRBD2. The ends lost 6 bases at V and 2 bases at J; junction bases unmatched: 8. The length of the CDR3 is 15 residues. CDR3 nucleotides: TGTGCCAGCAGCCCTAGCGGGACGTCCCCCTACGAGCAGTACATC. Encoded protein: CASSPSGTSPYEQYI.

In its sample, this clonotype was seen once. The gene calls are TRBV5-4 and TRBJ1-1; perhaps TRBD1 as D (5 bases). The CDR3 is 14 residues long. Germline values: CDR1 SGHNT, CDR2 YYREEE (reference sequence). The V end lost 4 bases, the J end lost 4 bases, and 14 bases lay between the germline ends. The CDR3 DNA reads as TGTGCCAGCAGCCTCAGGGTGGTCGGCACTGAAGCTTTCTTT. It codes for CASSLRVVGTEAFF.

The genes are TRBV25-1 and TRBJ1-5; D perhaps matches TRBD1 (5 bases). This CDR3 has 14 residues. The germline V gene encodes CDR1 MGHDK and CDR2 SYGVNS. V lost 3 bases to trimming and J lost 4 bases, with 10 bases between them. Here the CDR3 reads CASSDRDFNQPQHF. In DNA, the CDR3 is TGTGCCAGCAGTGACCGGGACTTTAATCAGCCCCAGCATTTT.

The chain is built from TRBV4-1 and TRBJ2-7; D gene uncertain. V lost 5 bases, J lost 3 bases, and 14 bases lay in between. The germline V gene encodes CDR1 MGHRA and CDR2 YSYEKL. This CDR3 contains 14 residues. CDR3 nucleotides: TGCGCCAGCAGCGACGCCGGTGGGTACTACGAGCAGTACTTC. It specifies CASSDAGGYYEQYF.

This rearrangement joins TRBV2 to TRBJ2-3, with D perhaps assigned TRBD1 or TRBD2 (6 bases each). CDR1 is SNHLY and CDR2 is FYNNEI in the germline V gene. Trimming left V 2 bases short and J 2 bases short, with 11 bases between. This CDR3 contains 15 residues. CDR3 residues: CASSEFGGNTDTQYF. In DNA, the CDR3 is TGTGCCAGCAGTGAATTCGGGGGCAACACAGATACGCAGTATTTT. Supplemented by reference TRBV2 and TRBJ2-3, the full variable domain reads EPEVTQTPSHQVTQMGQEVILRCVPISNHLYFYWYRQILGQKVEFLVSFYNNEISEKSEIFDDQFSVERPDGSNFTLKIRSTKLEDSAMYFCASSEFGGNTDTQYFGPGTRLTVL.

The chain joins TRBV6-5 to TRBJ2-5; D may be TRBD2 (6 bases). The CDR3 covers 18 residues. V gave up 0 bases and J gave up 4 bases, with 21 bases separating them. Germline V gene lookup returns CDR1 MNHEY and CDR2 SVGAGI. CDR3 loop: CASSYSVGGAEHGETQYF. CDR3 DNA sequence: TGTGCCAGCAGTTACTCGGTTGGCGGGGCAGAGCATGGAGAGACCCAGTACTTC.

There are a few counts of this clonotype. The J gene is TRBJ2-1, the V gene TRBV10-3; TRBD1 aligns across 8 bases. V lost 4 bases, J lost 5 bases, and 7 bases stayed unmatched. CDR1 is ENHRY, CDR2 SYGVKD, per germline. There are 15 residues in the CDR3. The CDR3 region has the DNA TGTGCCATCAGTGTAGGGCAGGGGGCGAACAATGAGCAGTTCTTC. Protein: CAISVGQGANNEQFF.

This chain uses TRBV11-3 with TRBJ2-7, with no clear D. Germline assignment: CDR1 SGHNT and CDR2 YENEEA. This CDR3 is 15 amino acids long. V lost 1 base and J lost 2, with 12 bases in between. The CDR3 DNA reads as TGTGCCAGCAGCTTAGGGCACGCGCTAGCCTACGAGCAGTACTTC. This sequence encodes CASSLGHALAYEQYF.

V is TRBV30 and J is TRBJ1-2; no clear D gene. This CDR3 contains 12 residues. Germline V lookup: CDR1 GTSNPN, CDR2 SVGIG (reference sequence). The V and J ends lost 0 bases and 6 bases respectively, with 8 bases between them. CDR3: CAWSVRHNGYTF. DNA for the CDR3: TGTGCCTGGAGTGTACGCCACAATGGCTACACCTTC.

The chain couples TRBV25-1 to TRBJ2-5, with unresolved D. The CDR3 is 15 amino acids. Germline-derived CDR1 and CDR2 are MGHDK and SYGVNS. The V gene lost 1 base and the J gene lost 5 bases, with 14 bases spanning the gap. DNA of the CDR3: TGTGCCAGCAGTGAATCAGGATTCGGGCGGGAGACCCAGTACTTC. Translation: CASSESGFGRETQYF.

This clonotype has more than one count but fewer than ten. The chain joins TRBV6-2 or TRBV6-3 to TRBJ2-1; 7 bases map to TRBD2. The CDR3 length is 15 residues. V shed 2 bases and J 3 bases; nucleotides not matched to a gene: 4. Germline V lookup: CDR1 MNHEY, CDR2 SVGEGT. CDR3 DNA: TGTGCCAGCAGTTACAGGGCGGGAGACTACAATGAGCAGTTCTTC. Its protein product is CASSYRAGDYNEQFF.

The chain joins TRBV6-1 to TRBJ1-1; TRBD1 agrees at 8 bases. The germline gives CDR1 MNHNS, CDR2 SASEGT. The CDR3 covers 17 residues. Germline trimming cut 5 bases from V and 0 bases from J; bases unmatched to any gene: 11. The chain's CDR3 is CASSPPRTGIMNTEAFF. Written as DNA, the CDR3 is TGTGCCAGCAGTCCTCCTCGGACAGGGATCATGAACACTGAAGCTTTCTTT.

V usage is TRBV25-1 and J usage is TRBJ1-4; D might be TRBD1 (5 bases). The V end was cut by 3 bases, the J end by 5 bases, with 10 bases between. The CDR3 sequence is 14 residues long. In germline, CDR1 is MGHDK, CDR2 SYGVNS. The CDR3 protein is CASSDPGDNEKLFF. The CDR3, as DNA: TGTGCCAGCAGTGACCCCGGGGACAATGAAAAACTGTTTTTT.

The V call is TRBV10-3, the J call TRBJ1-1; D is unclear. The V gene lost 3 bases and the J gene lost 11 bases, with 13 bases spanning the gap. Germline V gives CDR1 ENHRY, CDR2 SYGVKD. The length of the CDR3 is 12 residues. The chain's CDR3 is CAISDGHPQAFF. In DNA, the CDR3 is TGTGCCATCAGTGATGGGCATCCACAGGCTTTCTTT.

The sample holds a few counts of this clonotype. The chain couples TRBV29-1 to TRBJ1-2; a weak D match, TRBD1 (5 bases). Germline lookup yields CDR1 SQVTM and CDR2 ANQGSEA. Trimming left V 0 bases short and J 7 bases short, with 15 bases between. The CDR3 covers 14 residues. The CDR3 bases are TGCAGCGTTGAAGATCGGGGGGGGACGGTTGGCTACACCTTC. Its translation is CSVEDRGGTVGYTF.

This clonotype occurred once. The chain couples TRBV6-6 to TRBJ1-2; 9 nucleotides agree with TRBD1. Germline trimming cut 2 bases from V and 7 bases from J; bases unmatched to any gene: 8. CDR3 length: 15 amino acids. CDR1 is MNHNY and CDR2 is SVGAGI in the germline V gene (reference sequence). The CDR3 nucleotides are TGTGCCAGCAGTTACGGCCTAACAGGGGGCGGTGGCTACACCTTC. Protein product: CASSYGLTGGGGYTF.

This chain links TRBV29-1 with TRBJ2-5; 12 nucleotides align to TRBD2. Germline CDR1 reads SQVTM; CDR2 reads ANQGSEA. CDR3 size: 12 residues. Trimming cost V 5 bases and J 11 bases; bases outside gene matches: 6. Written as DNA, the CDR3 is TGCAGCGTTAGACTAGCGGGAGCTGAGCAGTACTTC. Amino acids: CSVRLAGAEQYF. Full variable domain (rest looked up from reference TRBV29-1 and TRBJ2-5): SAVISQKPSRDICQRGTSLTIQCQVDSQVTMMFWYRQQPGQSLTLIATANQGSEATYESGFVIDKFPISRPNLTFSTLTVSNMSPEDSSIYLCSVRLAGAEQYFGPGTRLLVL.

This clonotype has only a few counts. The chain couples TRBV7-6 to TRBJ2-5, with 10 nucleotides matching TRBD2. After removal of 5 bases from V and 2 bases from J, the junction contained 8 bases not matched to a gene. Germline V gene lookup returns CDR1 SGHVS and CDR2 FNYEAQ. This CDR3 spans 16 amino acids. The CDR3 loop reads CASSLTPAGGQETQYF. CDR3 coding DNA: TGTGCCAGCAGCCTTACTCCAGCGGGAGGGCAAGAGACCCAGTACTTC.

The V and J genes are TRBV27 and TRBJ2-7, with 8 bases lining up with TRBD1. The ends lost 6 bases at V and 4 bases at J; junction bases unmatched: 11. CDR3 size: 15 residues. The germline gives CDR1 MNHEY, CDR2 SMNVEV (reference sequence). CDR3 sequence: CASRKETGGRYEQYF. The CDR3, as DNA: TGTGCCAGCAGGAAGGAAACAGGGGGAAGGTACGAGCAGTACTTC.

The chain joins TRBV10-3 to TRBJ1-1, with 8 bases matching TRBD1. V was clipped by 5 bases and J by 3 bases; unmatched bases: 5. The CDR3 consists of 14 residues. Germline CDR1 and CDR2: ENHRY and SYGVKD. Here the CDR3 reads CAISMTGEDTEAFF. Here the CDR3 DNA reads TGTGCCATCAGTATGACAGGGGAAGACACTGAAGCTTTCTTT.